One TCR beta chain is described in this entry. Using about 10 ml of fresh peripheral blood, PBMCs were prepared. The data belong to a study of T cells in Graves' hyperthyroidism and ophthalmopathy. In the study overall: Peripheral blood specimens were obtained at initial diagnosis, prior to any treatment.

The TCR beta CDR3 regions underwent amplification using RNA transcripts as the source. The HTBI primer set drove a first-round RT-PCR of the TCR CDR3. TCRdb redid the calling of the multiplex PCR reads with MiXCR, one entry per CDR3 protein. The sample has approximately 640,000 distinct CDR3 sequences; roughly 15% are singletons. In germline, CDR1 is KGHDR, CDR2 SFDVKD. Trimming at V came to 2 bases and at J to 5 bases, leaving 5 bases not matched to a gene. The CDR3 spans 16 residues. What was sequenced was blood. The sequence came from a woman aged 25-40 years with Graves' hyperthyroidism. This rearrangement joins TRBV24-1 to TRBJ2-5; 12 bases are shared with TRBD1. The CDR3 spells CATSDSGTGGRETQYF. In DNA form, the CDR3 reads TGTGCCACCAGTGATTCAGGGACAGGGGGCAGGGAGACCCAGTACTTC.